These 19 T cell receptor beta chains share one sample of origin, sequenced in a study of T cell responses to AZD1222 COVID-19 vaccine. Libraries were prepared by immunoSEQ multiplex PCR; TCRdb keeps only in-frame clonotypes and omits some of them. The data hold more than 90,000 clones, with less than 90% observed a single time. The material was peripheral blood, obtained on day 0 of AZD1222 vaccination. Receptor source: an adult in good health.

The chain has TRBV5-1 and TRBJ2-7; TRBD2 matches 7 bases. There are 19 residues in the CDR3. Germline V gives CDR1 SGHRS, CDR2 YFSETQ. Trimming cost V 0 bases and J 2 bases; bases outside gene matches: 17. In DNA form, the CDR3 reads TGCGCCAGCAGCTTGGGTAAGGGGACTATACGGGGGAGGGCCTACGAGCAGTACTTC. This gives the protein CASSLGKGTIRGRAYEQYF.

CDR3: CAWSVSEYDTGELFF. Here the CDR3 DNA reads TGTGCCTGGAGTGTAAGCGAGTACGACACCGGGGAGCTGTTTTTT. The V gene is TRBV30, the J gene TRBJ2-2; the D is unclear. The CDR3 has 15 residues. V was shortened by 0 bases and J by 3 bases, with 11 bases between the two germline ends. Germline V gene sequence: CDR1 GTSNPN, CDR2 SVGIG (reference sequence).

This sequence joins TRBV28 and TRBJ1-4; possibly TRBD1 for D (5 bases). There are 15 residues in the CDR3. Trimming removed 6 bases from V and 5 bases from J, with 16 bases in between. Germline CDR1 reads MDHEN; CDR2 reads SYDVKM. The CDR3 DNA follows: TGTGCCAGCAGCCTACCCGCCCGGGGGAATGAAAAACTGTTTTTT. Encoded protein: CASSLPARGNEKLFF.

The CDR3 protein is CASSEWDSISYEQYF. The CDR3 nucleotides are TGCGCCAGCAGTGAATGGGACAGCATCTCCTACGAGCAGTACTTC. The chain carries TRBV10-2 and TRBJ2-7; TRBD1 aligns across 7 bases. The CDR3 has 15 amino acids. V shed 3 bases and J 0 bases; nucleotides not matched to a gene: 5. Germline assignment: CDR1 WSHSY and CDR2 SAAADI.

The chain joins TRBV6-5 to TRBJ1-3; D gene uncertain. Germline V gene lookup returns CDR1 MNHEY and CDR2 SVGAGI. Trimming removed 4 bases from V and 3 bases from J, with 10 bases in between. There are 14 residues in the CDR3. Here the CDR3 reads CASSSRVFGNTIYF. CDR3 in DNA: TGTGCCAGCAGTTCACGGGTCTTTGGAAACACCATATATTTT.

This sequence joins TRBV7-9 and TRBJ2-3; D is perhaps TRBD1 or TRBD2 (5 bases each). Germline V gene sequence: CDR1 SEHNR, CDR2 FQNEAQ (reference sequence). The CDR3 is 16 amino acids. V was shortened by 1 base and J by 1 base, with 12 bases between the two germline ends. The DNA of the CDR3 is TGTGCCAGCAGCTTAGGCAATGTGGGGGGCACAGATACGCAGTATTTT. It translates to CASSLGNVGGTDTQYF.

The V call is TRBV18, the J call TRBJ1-3; possibly TRBD1 for D (5 bases). Trimming cost V 2 bases and J 4 bases, with 9 bases left between them. CDR1 is KGHSH and CDR2 is LQKENI in the germline V gene. The CDR3 runs to 14 residues. The CDR3 nucleotides are TGTGCCAGCTCACCAGGGACGGAAGGAAACACCATATATTTT. Its protein is CASSPGTEGNTIYF.

This clone was seen a few times. This sequence joins TRBV11-1 and TRBJ2-7; 7 bases match TRBD1. V trimming: 3 bases; J trimming: 6 bases; junction bases outside the gene matches: 14. The germline V gene has CDR1 SGHAT and CDR2 FQDESV (reference sequence). The CDR3 runs 16 residues. The CDR3 nucleotides read TGTGCCAGCAGCTTTGGGGGCCCGACAGGGACATCCGAGCAGTACTTC. Amino acids: CASSFGGPTGTSEQYF.

This clone was observed once. The chain links TRBV29-1 to TRBJ1-2; no clear D. CDR3 length: 13 residues. V was pared by 4 bases and J by 3 bases, with 12 bases between. CDR1 and CDR2 (germline): SQVTM, ANQGSEA. CDR3 DNA sequence: TGCAGCGTTGCTGACCAGGTGGACTATGGCTACACCTTC. Its translation: CSVADQVDYGYTF.

J is TRBJ1-2 and V is TRBV4-2, with D tentatively TRBD1 (6 bases). V lost 4 bases and J 7 bases, leaving 25 bases between the germline ends. This CDR3 is built from 17 residues. Germline loops: CDR1 LGHNA, CDR2 YNFKEQ. The CDR3 loop reads CASSPALGDKLGGGYTF. Here the CDR3 DNA reads TGTGCCAGCAGCCCTGCTTTGGGGGACAAACTCGGCGGTGGCTACACCTTC.

This clone was found a few times. The chain links TRBV7-8 to TRBJ2-7; 7 nucleotides align to TRBD1. This CDR3 contains 14 residues. CDR1 is SGHVS, CDR2 FQNEAQ, per germline. V trimming: 5 bases; J trimming: 1 base; junction bases outside the gene matches: 5. The CDR3: CASSRQGRSYEQYF. CDR3 nucleotide sequence: TGTGCCAGCAGCCGACAGGGTCGGTCCTACGAGCAGTACTTC.

This clone was recorded only once. The V call is TRBV10-2, the J call TRBJ2-1; TRBD2 agrees at 14 bases. The germline gives CDR1 WSHSY, CDR2 SAAADI. This CDR3 has 17 residues. The V and J ends lost 6 bases and 2 bases, in that order; junction bases with no gene match: 6. This CDR3 reads CASRLGTSGSPYNEQFF. In DNA, the CDR3 is TGCGCCAGCAGGCTCGGGACTAGCGGGAGTCCCTACAATGAGCAGTTCTTC.

This chain uses TRBV6-5 with TRBJ1-4; TRBD1 aligns across 8 bases. In germline, CDR1 is MNHEY, CDR2 SVGAGI. This CDR3 has 16 amino acids. V dropped 2 bases and J dropped 2; count of bases not matched to a gene: 4. The CDR3 DNA is TGTGCCAGCAGTTACGGACAGGGTAGCACTAATGAAAAACTGTTTTTT. Encoded protein: CASSYGQGSTNEKLFF.

This clone was counted only a few times. V usage is TRBV7-9 and J usage is TRBJ2-7, with 11 bases aligning to TRBD2. Trimming took 3 bases from V and 6 from J; bases not matched to a gene: 7. This CDR3 region has 15 residues. Per germline, CDR1 SEHNR and CDR2 FQNEAQ (reference sequence). CDR3 residues: CASSLVSGRALEQYF. The CDR3 bases are TGTGCCAGCAGCTTGGTTAGCGGGAGGGCCCTCGAGCAGTACTTC.

The V gene is TRBV24-1, the J gene TRBJ2-3; D gene uncertain. The CDR3 is 15 amino acids. Germline V gene sequence: CDR1 KGHDR, CDR2 SFDVKD. V was clipped by 4 bases and J by 2 bases, with 12 bases between them. The CDR3 sequence is CATSESGRSTDTQYF. The CDR3 DNA reads TGTGCCACCAGTGAATCGGGCCGTTCCACAGATACGCAGTATTTT.

The chain couples TRBV5-1 to TRBJ2-3, with 16 bases fitting TRBD2. With V trimmed by 4 bases and J by 4 bases, 9 bases remained unmatched. Germline V lookup: CDR1 SGHRS, CDR2 YFSETQ. The CDR3 runs 18 residues. CDR3 coding DNA: TGCGCCAGCAGCCCCGGGACTAGCGGGAGGGCCGTCCCAGATACGCAGTATTTT. This codes for CASSPGTSGRAVPDTQYF.

V and J are TRBV19 and TRBJ2-6, with a possible D match to TRBD2 (5 bases). The CDR3 spans 15 residues. Germline-derived CDR1 and CDR2 are LNHDA and SQIVND (reference sequence). Trimming took off 5 bases at V and 1 base at J, with 9 bases between the two ends. The CDR3 sequence: CASSSSRSGANVLTF. The CDR3 DNA is TGTGCCAGTAGTTCTAGCAGATCTGGGGCCAACGTCCTGACTTTC.

The V gene is TRBV2, the J gene TRBJ2-7, with no clear D. The V end was cut by 7 bases, the J end by 3 bases, with 19 bases between. The CDR3 length is 15 residues. Germline values: CDR1 SNHLY, CDR2 FYNNEI. The CDR3 DNA is TGTGCCAGCACCTTGGGAAAGGCTGTATTCTACGAGCAGTACTTC. This encodes CASTLGKAVFYEQYF.

The V call is TRBV5-1, the J call TRBJ1-1; 11 bases map to TRBD1. The CDR3 length is 13 residues. Germline lookup yields CDR1 SGHRS and CDR2 YFSETQ. V gave up 4 bases and J gave up 10 bases; unmatched junction bases: 6. CDR3: CASSQDRGLGAFF. DNA for the CDR3: TGCGCCAGCAGCCAGGACAGGGGGCTGGGAGCTTTCTTT.